The T cell receptor beta chain under discussion was sequenced for a study of blood T cell repertoires in COVID-19. V was shortened by 6 bases and J by 7 bases, with 22 bases between the two germline ends. This CDR3 has 16 amino acids. The germline V gene has CDR1 LNHDA and CDR2 SQIVND (reference sequence). This clone has a single count. Only in-frame clones appear in the TCRdb table, and some are missing; sequencing was by immunoSEQ multiplex PCR. The repertoire consists of about 59,000 clones, with roughly 90% occurring once and the leading ten covering 5.1%. This receptor was taken from an elderly man in a cohort sampled during active COVID-19. The chain joins TRBV19 to TRBJ2-1, with a weak D call TRBD2 (5 bases). Sequenced input: peripheral blood. The DNA of the CDR3 is TGTGCCAGTAGACCTTGGGGAGCCCTTCTAAGAAATGAGCAGTTCTTC. Amino acid sequence: CASRPWGALLRNEQFF.